One sample yielded the 28 T cell receptor beta chains listed below, sequenced in a study of T cells in Graves' hyperthyroidism and ophthalmopathy. Amplified TCR beta CDR3 regions came from RNA transcripts. The study used the HTBI primer set for a first-round RT-PCR of the TCR CDR3. TCRdb analysed the multiplex PCR reads with MiXCR anew, one entry per CDR3 protein. The sample has approximately 100,000 distinct CDR3 sequences; 35% to 45% are singletons. Source material: peripheral blood or thyroid tissue (not recorded which). These receptors all come from a woman aged 25 to 45 with Graves' hyperthyroidism.

A few counts support this clonotype. V and J are TRBV7-8 and TRBJ1-4; D is unresolved. There are 18 residues in the CDR3. The V and J ends lost 6 bases and 6 bases respectively, with 26 bases between them. Per the germline V gene, CDR1 is SGHVS and CDR2 is FQNEAQ. CDR3 DNA: TGTGCCAGCAGTTTATGGACTGGGTGGGGAGGCGCCGATGAAAAACTGTTTTTT. This encodes CASSLWTGWGGADEKLFF.

V usage is TRBV10-3 and J usage is TRBJ2-5; weak D call: TRBD1 (6 bases). Germline V gene lookup returns CDR1 ENHRY and CDR2 SYGVKD. This CDR3 spans 15 amino acids. The germline V and J ends were trimmed by 3 bases and 4 bases, with 15 bases remaining between them. The CDR3 DNA reads as TGTGCCATCAGTGAAGGGGGAAGATCAGGAGAGACCCAGTACTTC. Amino acid sequence: CAISEGGRSGETQYF.

This clonotype has at least ten counts. This rearrangement joins TRBV7-9 to TRBJ1-6; D call uncertain. V was pared by 5 bases and J by 5 bases, with 10 bases between. The CDR3 has 14 amino acids. Looked up from germline, CDR1 is SEHNR and CDR2 is FQNEAQ (reference sequence). The CDR3 protein is CASSRDWDNSPLHF. DNA of the CDR3: TGTGCCAGCAGCCGAGACTGGGATAATTCACCCCTCCACTTT.

This rearrangement joins TRBV27 to TRBJ1-2, with D hard to call. CDR1 MNHEY and CDR2 SMNVEV come from the germline V gene (reference sequence). The germline V and J ends were trimmed by 3 bases and 2 bases, with 19 bases remaining between them. The CDR3 spans 17 residues. The CDR3 here is CASSFRYSQNSNYGYTF. In DNA form, the CDR3 reads TGTGCCAGCAGTTTCAGGTACAGCCAAAATAGCAACTATGGCTACACCTTC.

The gene calls are TRBV10-3 and TRBJ1-2; possibly TRBD1 for D (6 bases). Germline lookup yields CDR1 ENHRY and CDR2 SYGVKD. V was shortened by 6 bases and J by 4 bases, with 12 bases between the two germline ends. CDR3 size: 13 residues. The CDR3 DNA sequence: TGTGCCATCAGCGAAGACAGGCTCTATGGCTACACCTTC. Encoded protein: CAISEDRLYGYTF.

This clonotype has a count of ten or more. CDR3 DNA: TGCAGTGCTCGGACCGGGACAGGGGATTATAATTCACCCCTCCACTTT. It codes for CSARTGTGDYNSPLHF. This chain links TRBV20-1 with TRBJ1-6; TRBD1 matches at 10 bases. Trimming at V came to 5 bases and at J to 4 bases, leaving 8 bases not matched to a gene. Germline CDR1 and CDR2: DFQATT and SNEGSKA (reference sequence). The CDR3 consists of 16 residues.

Only a few counts were recorded for this clonotype. The rearrangement joins TRBV2 to TRBJ2-1, with TRBD2 matching over 7 bases. The CDR3 covers 13 residues. The germline gives CDR1 SNHLY, CDR2 FYNNEI. J gave up 9 bases and V 4 bases, and 6 bases lay outside the gene matches. The CDR3, as DNA: TGTGCCAGCAGTGTAACTAGCGTGAGTGAGCAGTTCTTC. As protein: CASSVTSVSEQFF.

Remarks on this clonotype: As the CDR3 is not closed by the conserved phenylalanine or tryptophan, this likely results from a read error. Because the CDR3's place on the DNA is in doubt, the DNA is left out and the CDR3 is given as listed by TCRdb. The chain recombines TRBV2 with TRBJ2-6. The germline V gene encodes CDR1 SNHLY and CDR2 FYNNEI. The CDR3 has 9 residues if both end residues are counted. The CDR3 sequence is CASSLVVTS.

Many counts were recorded for this clonotype. At one boundary the junction diverges from the germline segment, which might be a read error. The chain couples TRBV5-1 to TRBJ1-3; 8 bases align to TRBD1. The CDR3 has 17 amino acids. Germline V lookup: CDR1 SGHRS, CDR2 YFSETQ. The CDR3 DNA is TGCTCCAGCAGCTTGGACAGGGAGACGAGCTCTGGAAACACCATATATTTT. It translates to CSSSLDRETSSGNTIYF.

This clonotype has just one count. The chain has TRBV20-1 and TRBJ2-5, with 8 bases aligning to TRBD1. The CDR3 consists of 14 residues. The trim removed 3 bases at V and 5 bases at J, leaving 8 bases unmatched. Per germline, CDR1 DFQATT and CDR2 SNEGSKA (reference sequence). The CDR3 sequence is CSASRTGYSETQYF. CDR3 nucleotide sequence: TGCAGTGCTAGTAGGACAGGGTATAGTGAGACCCAGTACTTC.

The sample holds many counts of this clonotype. The chain uses TRBV7-9 and TRBJ1-1, with D uncertain. CDR1 and CDR2 from the germline V gene are SEHNR and FQNEAQ (reference sequence). V was cut by 5 bases and J by 3 bases, with 10 bases left in between. The CDR3 covers 13 residues. The CDR3 DNA reads as TGTGCCAGCAGCCCCCCGGTCGACACTGAAGCTTTCTTT. Translating it yields CASSPPVDTEAFF.

This clonotype was seen once. V usage is TRBV5-1 and J usage is TRBJ2-7, with a tentative D call TRBD2 (6 bases). Trimming cost V 4 bases and J 2 bases, with 10 bases left between them. CDR3 size: 13 residues. Per the germline V gene, CDR1 is SGHRS and CDR2 is YFSETQ. The CDR3 sequence: CASSTGLTYEQYF. CDR3 bases: TGCGCCAGCAGCACCGGACTAACCTACGAGCAGTACTTC.

This clonotype has at least ten counts. The rearrangement uses TRBV4-1 and TRBJ2-7; TRBD1 is a possible D gene (6 bases). The V and J ends lost 4 bases and 3 bases respectively, with 19 bases between them. The CDR3 length is 16 residues. CDR1 and CDR2 (germline): MGHRA, YSYEKL. The CDR3 is CASSRSTGILYYEQYF. The CDR3, as DNA: TGCGCCAGCAGCCGCTCCACAGGGATCCTCTACTACGAGCAGTACTTC.

This clonotype showed up many times. The V and J genes are TRBV5-6 and TRBJ2-2; D is undetermined. This CDR3 spans 15 amino acids. Germline CDR1 and CDR2: SGHDT and YYEEEE. V was clipped by 2 bases and J by 0 bases, with 8 bases between them. The CDR3 here is CASSLVGPNTGELFF. As DNA, the CDR3 is TGTGCCAGCAGCTTAGTCGGCCCGAACACCGGGGAGCTGTTTTTT.

This clonotype was seen repeatedly, ten times or more. This sequence joins TRBV5-1 and TRBJ2-7; no definite D call. Germline CDR1 reads SGHRS; CDR2 reads YFSETQ. Deletions cut 4 bases from V and 2 bases from J, with 7 bases between. The length of the CDR3 is 12 residues. The DNA of the CDR3 is TGCGCCAGCAGCCAATCAGCCTACGAGCAGTACTTC. This gives the protein CASSQSAYEQYF. The full variable domain, its missing parts supplied by reference TRBV5-1 and TRBJ2-7, is KAGVTQTPRYLIKTRGQQVTLSCSPISGHRSVSWYQQTPGQGLQFLFEYFSETQRNKGNFPGRFSGRQFSNSRSEMNVSTLELGDSALYLCASSQSAYEQYFGPGTRLTVT.

The rearrangement uses TRBV18 and TRBJ2-7, with TRBD2 as a possible D gene (7 bases). From germline, CDR1 is KGHSH and CDR2 LQKENI. The CDR3 is 13 amino acids. V lost 8 bases, J lost 6 bases, and 17 bases lay in between. The CDR3 sequence is CASGGGGIGEQYF. In DNA, the CDR3 is TGTGCCAGCGGGGGAGGGGGTATCGGCGAGCAGTACTTC.

To note about this clonotype: Being one base from a much bigger clone, this may be a read error. This likely comes from a read error, as the CDR3 has no conserved phenylalanine or tryptophan at its end. CDR3: CAWSPWAGGYTL. In DNA form, the CDR3 reads TGTGCCTGGAGTCCCTGGGCGGGAGGCTACACCCTC. The chain is built from TRBV30 and TRBJ1-2; D not certain. The germline V and J ends were trimmed by 2 bases and 8 bases, with 12 bases remaining between them. Germline loops: CDR1 GTSNPN, CDR2 SVGIG (reference sequence). The CDR3 sequence is 12 residues long.

This clonotype has a count of ten or more. This clone may be a read error of a much larger clone one base away. This chain uses TRBV6-1 with TRBJ1-3; D uncertain. V lost 0 bases, J lost 4 bases, and 4 bases lay in between. CDR1 is MNHNS and CDR2 is SASEGT in the germline V gene. The CDR3 covers 13 residues. The CDR3 loop is CASSEAWGNTIYF. CDR3 bases: TGTGCCAGCAGTGAAGCGTGGGGAAACACCATATATTTT.

This clonotype was seen repeatedly, ten times or more. V gene TRBV7-2 combines with J gene TRBJ2-3, with D perhaps TRBD1 (5 bases). V lost 5 bases and J lost 11, with 14 bases in between. The germline gives CDR1 SGHTA, CDR2 FQGNSA. The CDR3 spans 12 residues. CDR3 in amino acids: CASSPTVVLQYF. The DNA of the CDR3 is TGTGCCAGCAGCCCGACAGTAGTCTTGCAGTATTTT.

This clonotype showed up many times. The germline gene is not matched at one end of the junction; a read error may be the cause. The rearrangement joins TRBV7-7 to TRBJ2-5; 10 bases are a match to TRBD2. There are 15 residues in the CDR3. CDR1 SSHAT and CDR2 FNYEAQ come from the germline V gene (reference sequence). As DNA, the CDR3 is TGTGCTAGCAGCCTACTAGCGGGGTGGTACGAGACCCAGTACTTC. Residues: CASSLLAGWYETQYF. Filled out from reference TRBV7-7 and TRBJ2-5, the complete variable domain reads GAGVSQSPRYKVTKRGQDVTLRCDPISSHATLYWYQQALGQGPEFLTYFNYEAQPDKSGLPSDRFSAERPEGSISTLTIQRTEQRDSAMYRCASSLLAGWYETQYFGPGTRLLVL.

This clonotype was found many times. The chain couples TRBV7-9 to TRBJ1-1; D remains ambiguous. The germline gives CDR1 SEHNR, CDR2 FQNEAQ (reference sequence). The CDR3 has 12 amino acids. V lost 0 bases and J 7 bases, leaving 6 bases between the germline ends. The CDR3 sequence is CASSLAGGEAFF. The CDR3 nucleotides read TGTGCCAGCAGCTTAGCAGGAGGTGAAGCTTTCTTT. Full variable domain (missing parts from reference TRBV7-9 and TRBJ1-1): DTGVSQNPRHKITKRGQNVTFRCDPISEHNRLYWYRQTLGQGPEFLTYFQNEAQLEKSRLLSDRFSAERPKGSFSTLEIQRTEQGDSAMYLCASSLAGGEAFFGQGTRLTVV.

The CDR3 sequence is CASSTRTGNGYTF. DNA of the CDR3: TGTGCCAGCAGCACCAGGACAGGGAACGGCTACACCTTC. This sequence joins TRBV5-5 and TRBJ1-2; 8 bases line up with TRBD1. V trimming: 4 bases; J trimming: 8 bases; junction bases outside the gene matches: 7. The CDR3 runs 13 residues. Germline lookup yields CDR1 SGHKS and CDR2 YYEKEE (reference sequence).

This clonotype occurred many times. The gene calls are TRBV7-9 and TRBJ2-7; no clear D. Germline loops: CDR1 SEHNR, CDR2 FQNEAQ (reference sequence). CDR3 length: 14 amino acids. Trimming removed 2 bases from V and 3 bases from J, with 11 bases in between. The CDR3 DNA reads as TGTGCCAGCAGCTTACCCGCGGCCAGCTACGAGCAGTACTTC. This codes for CASSLPAASYEQYF.

This clonotype was counted ten times or more. The chain couples TRBV18 to TRBJ2-7; tentative D call: TRBD2 (5 bases). Trimming cost V 3 bases and J 3 bases, with 12 bases left between them. The length of the CDR3 is 14 residues. CDR1 is KGHSH, CDR2 LQKENI, per germline. Written as DNA, the CDR3 is TGTGCCAGCTCACCTGGACTTGCCGACTACGAGCAGTACTTC. Translated: CASSPGLADYEQYF. The full variable domain, with the rest looked up from reference TRBV18 and TRBJ2-7, is NAGVMQNPRHLVRRRGQEARLRCSPMKGHSHVYWYRQLPEEGLKFMVYLQKENIIDESGMPKERFSAEFPKEGPSILRIQQVVRGDSAAYFCASSPGLADYEQYFGPGTRLTVT.

This clonotype was seen many times. This chain joins TRBV16 and TRBJ2-7, with a weak D call TRBD2 (7 bases). V gave up 4 bases and J gave up 5 bases, with 15 bases separating them. The CDR3 is made up of 14 amino acids. From germline, CDR1 is KGHSY and CDR2 FQNENV. CDR3 sequence (DNA): TGTGCCAGCAGCCCTTGGGGGGGCGGCGACGAGCAGTACTTC. Translating it yields CASSPWGGGDEQYF.

This clonotype was recorded at least ten times. The chain has TRBV15 and TRBJ1-1, with D unresolved. Germline lookup yields CDR1 LNHNV and CDR2 YYDKDF (reference sequence). Trimming cost V 0 bases and J 6 bases, with 14 bases left between them. The CDR3 sequence is 15 residues long. The CDR3 bases are TGTGCCACCAGCAGAGATCGCACGGTGGACCCTGAAGCTTTCTTT. This codes for CATSRDRTVDPEAFF.

This clonotype was seen ten or more times. The V gene is TRBV2, the J gene TRBJ2-7; D is unclear. This CDR3 spans 13 amino acids. V gave up 6 bases and J gave up 3 bases, with 12 bases separating them. Germline lookup yields CDR1 SNHLY and CDR2 FYNNEI. The chain's CDR3 is CASRSLESYEQYF. The CDR3 DNA is TGTGCCAGCAGGAGCCTAGAGAGCTACGAGCAGTACTTC.

Here the CDR3 DNA reads TGCGCCAGCAGCCCGGGACTAGCGGGCTCTGGGGCCAACGTCCTGACTTTC. Translated: CASSPGLAGSGANVLTF. The chain joins TRBV5-1 to TRBJ2-6; 12 bases fit TRBD2. This CDR3 comprises 17 residues. V gave up 4 bases and J gave up 0 bases; unmatched junction bases: 2. Per the germline V gene, CDR1 is SGHRS and CDR2 is YFSETQ.